This T cell receptor beta chain is drawn from a study of stem cell transplantation in POMP-related autoinflammatory disease. With regard to this clone: The antigen is not known.

Study results and caveats: In patients with PRAID, every analyzed T-cell subset tended to show lower diversity and higher clonality. In PRAID patients, the number of distinct TRB V-J gene pairings was restricted.

The table came from immunoSEQ multiplex PCR; TCRdb's copy has only in-frame clones and leaves some out. The sample lists 25,000 to 30,000 clones, around 86% occurring once. V was cut by 8 bases and J by 5 bases, with 16 bases left in between. The CDR3 extends over 13 amino acids. CDR1 MDHEN and CDR2 SYDVKM come from the germline V gene. The TCR comes from a human donor with POMP-related autoinflammation and immune dysregulation (PRAID). The sample consisted of CD4+ T cells from PBMCs, taken before stem cell transplantation. The rearrangement links TRBV28 to TRBJ2-7; the D gene is possibly TRBD2 (6 bases). This CDR3 reads CASGRQGFHEQYF. The CDR3 coding sequence is TGTGCCAGCGGGAGGCAGGGCTTTCACGAGCAGTACTTC.